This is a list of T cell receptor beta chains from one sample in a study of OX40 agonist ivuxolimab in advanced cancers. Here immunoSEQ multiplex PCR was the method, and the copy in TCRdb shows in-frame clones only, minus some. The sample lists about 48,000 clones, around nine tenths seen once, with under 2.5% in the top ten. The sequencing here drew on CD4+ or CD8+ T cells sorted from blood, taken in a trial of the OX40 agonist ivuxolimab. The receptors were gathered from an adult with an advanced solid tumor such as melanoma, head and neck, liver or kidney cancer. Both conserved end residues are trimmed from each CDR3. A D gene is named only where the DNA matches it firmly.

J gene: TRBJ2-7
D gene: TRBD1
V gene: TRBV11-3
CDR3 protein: ASSLGTGQGSYEQY

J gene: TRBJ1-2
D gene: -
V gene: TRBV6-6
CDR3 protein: ASSYLWEGEGYT

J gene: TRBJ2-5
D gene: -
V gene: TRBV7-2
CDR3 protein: ASSLLETQY

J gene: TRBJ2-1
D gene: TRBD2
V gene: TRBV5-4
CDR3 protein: ASSSLAGLSGYNEQF

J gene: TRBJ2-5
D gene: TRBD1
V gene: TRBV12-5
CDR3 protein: ASGLVLTDRVATQY

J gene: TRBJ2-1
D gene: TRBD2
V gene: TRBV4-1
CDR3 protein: ASSQEAGGPYNEQF

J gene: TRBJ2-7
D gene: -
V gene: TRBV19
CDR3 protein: ASSLTRYEQY

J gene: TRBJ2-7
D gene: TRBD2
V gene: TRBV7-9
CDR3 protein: ASSSGLAGEWDEQY

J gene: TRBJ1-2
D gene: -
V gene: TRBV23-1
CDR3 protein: ASSRFLGGIGYT

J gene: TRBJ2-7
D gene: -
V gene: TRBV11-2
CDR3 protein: ASSFGSNYEQY

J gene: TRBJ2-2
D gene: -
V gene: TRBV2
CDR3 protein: ASKIGVTGGELF

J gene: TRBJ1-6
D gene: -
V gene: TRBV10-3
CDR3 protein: AIKGDGNSPLH

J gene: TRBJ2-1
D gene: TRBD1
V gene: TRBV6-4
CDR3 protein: ASTQDRVTDNEQF

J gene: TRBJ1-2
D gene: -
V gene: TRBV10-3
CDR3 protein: ASEQGVGGYT

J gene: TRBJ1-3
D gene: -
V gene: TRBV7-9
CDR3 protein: ASSLRGIAGNTIY

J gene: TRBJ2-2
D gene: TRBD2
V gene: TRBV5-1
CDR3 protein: ASSPFSGGNTGELF

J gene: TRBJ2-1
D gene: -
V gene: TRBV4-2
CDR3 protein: ASSQRESYEQF

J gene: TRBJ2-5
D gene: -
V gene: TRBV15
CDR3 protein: ATSRDIGTQETQY

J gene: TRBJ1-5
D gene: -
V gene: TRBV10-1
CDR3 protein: ASSESIGQPQH

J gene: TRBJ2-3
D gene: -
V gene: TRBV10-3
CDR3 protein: AMRDSSTDTQY

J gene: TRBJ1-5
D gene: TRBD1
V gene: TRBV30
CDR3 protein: AWSVEGGRQPQH

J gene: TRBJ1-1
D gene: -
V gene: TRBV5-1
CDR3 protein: ASSLGTPAMSTEAF

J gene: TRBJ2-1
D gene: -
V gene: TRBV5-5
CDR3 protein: ASNLGGLQF

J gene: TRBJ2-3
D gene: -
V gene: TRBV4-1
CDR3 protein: ASSQATSDTQY

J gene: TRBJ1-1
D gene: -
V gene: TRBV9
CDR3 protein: ASSGDREAF

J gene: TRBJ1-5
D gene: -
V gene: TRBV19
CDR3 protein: ASSVGTISNQPQH

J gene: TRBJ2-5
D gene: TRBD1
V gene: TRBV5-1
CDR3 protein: ASSLLYLGTGGPETQY

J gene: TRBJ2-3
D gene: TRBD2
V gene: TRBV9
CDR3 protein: ASSVGPAGGPDTQY

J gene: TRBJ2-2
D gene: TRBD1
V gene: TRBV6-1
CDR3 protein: ASSESPDRGNTGELF

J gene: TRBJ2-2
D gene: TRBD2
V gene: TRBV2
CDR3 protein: ASRKAGVDGELF

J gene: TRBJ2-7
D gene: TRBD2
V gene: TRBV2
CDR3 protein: ASSGRTSGSLRFYEQY

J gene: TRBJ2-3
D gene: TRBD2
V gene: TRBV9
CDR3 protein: ASSSRHSSGNTDTQY

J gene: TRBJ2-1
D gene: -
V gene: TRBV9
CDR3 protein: ASSPRNSGAEQF

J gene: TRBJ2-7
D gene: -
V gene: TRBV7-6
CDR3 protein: ASSLDTDRYEQY

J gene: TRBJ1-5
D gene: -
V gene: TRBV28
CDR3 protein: ASRTPIYSNQPQH

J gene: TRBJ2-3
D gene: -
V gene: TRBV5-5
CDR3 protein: ASSPWSGTGSTDTQY

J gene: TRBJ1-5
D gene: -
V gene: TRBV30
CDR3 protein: AWSVQFTPNQPQH

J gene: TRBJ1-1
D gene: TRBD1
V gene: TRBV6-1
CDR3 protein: ASSQWTGNTEAF

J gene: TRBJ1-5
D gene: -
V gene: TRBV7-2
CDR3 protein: ASSPSGAQAPQH

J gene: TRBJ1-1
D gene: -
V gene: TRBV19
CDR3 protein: ASSIDWDLNTEAF

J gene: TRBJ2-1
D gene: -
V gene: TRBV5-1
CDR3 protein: ASSVRDISPSYNEQF

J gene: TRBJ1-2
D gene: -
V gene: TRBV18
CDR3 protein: ASSPSHEYGYT

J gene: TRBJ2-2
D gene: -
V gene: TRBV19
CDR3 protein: ASLNTGELF

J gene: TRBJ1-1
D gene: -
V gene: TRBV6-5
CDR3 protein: ASSSTSTENTEAF

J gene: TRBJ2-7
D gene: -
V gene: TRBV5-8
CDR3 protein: ASSSGAGTYEQY

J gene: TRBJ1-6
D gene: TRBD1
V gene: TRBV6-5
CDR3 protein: ASRRRDSNSPLH

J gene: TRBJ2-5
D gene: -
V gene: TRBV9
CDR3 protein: ASSVSGSGAEETQY

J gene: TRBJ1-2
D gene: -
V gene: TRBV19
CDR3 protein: ASTQPGGNYGYT

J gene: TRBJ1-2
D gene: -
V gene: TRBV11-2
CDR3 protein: ASSLDRGPGGYT

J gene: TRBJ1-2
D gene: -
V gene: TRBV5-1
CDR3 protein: ASSDQQGRYGYT

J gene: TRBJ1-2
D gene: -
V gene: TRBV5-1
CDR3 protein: ASSSGVEGYT

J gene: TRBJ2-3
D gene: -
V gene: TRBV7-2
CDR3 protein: ASSLVVAPRDTQY

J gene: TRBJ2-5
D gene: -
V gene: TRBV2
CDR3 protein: ASSEDWETQY

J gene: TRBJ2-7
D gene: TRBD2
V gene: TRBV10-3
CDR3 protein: ATTRLAGYEQY

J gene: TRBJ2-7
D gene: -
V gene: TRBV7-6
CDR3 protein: ASSLDTGAAAEQY

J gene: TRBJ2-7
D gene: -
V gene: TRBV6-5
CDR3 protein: ASSTSVGLAQY

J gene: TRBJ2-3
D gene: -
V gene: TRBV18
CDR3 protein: ASSPNIIGTDGKQPWPTTDTQY

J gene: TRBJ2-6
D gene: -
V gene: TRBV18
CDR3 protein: ASSPGVAGANVLT

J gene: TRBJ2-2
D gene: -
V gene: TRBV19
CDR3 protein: ASRGPNTGELF

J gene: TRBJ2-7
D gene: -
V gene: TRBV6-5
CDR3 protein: ASGRTETYEQY